The source of this T cell receptor beta chain is a study of blood T cell repertoires in COVID-19. Whole-study context: The United States, Italy and Spain were the sources of the acute and convalescent COVID-19 samples. The cDNA or gDNA used as material had been derived from T cells, B-cell-depleted T cells, or PBMCs.

Trimming shortened V by 0 bases and J by 2 bases, and 11 bases separated the two germline ends. CDR1 LGHNA and CDR2 YSLEER come from the germline V gene. This CDR3 comprises 16 residues. As handled by the study authors: Amplified reference gene primers provided the basis for estimating nucleated cell counts. TCRdb keeps only in-frame clones here, not all; method: immunoSEQ multiplex PCR. V, J and clone size are those of that table, while D and trimming were read from the DNA. Among over 300,000 clones listed, around nine tenths were seen once. The J gene is TRBJ2-1, the V gene TRBV4-3; D possibly corresponds to TRBD2 (6 bases). Source material: PBMCs or T cells enriched from blood (not recorded which). This sequence originates from a woman between 35 and 50 years old who had recovered from COVID-19. The CDR3 sequence: CASSQDGAGTYNEQFF. The CDR3 DNA reads TGCGCCAGCAGCCAAGACGGAGCGGGCACCTACAATGAGCAGTTCTTC.